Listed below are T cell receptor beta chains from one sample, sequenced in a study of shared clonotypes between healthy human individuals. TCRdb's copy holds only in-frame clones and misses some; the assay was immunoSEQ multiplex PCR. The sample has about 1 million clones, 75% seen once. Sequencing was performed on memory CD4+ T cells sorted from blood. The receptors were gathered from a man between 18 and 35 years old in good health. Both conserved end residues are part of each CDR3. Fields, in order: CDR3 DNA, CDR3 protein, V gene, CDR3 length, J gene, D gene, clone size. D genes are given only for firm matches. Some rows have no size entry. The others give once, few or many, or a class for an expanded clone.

TGTGCCAGCAGTTTCAGGGGCGCTTCACCCCTCCACTTT CASSFRGASPLHF TRBV27 13 TRBJ1-6 - -
TGTGCCAGCAGTGAAGGGGCCCCAGATACGCAGTATTTT CASSEGAPDTQYF TRBV6-1 13 TRBJ2-3 - -
TGTGCCAGCAGAGACACCCCCGGAGGAGTTGGCGGGGAGCTGTTTTTT CASRDTPGGVGGELFF TRBV7-2 16 TRBJ2-2 - many
TGTGCCAGCTCACTTTTACGGACAGAATACTACTCTGGGGCCAACGTCCTGACTTTC CASSLLRTEYYSGANVLTF TRBV18 19 TRBJ2-6 - -
TGTGCCAGCAGCTTGATTGCTAGCGGCTCCTACGAGCAGTACTTC CASSLIASGSYEQYF TRBV5-8 15 TRBJ2-7 TRBD2 -
TGTGCCAGCAGCTTATACGAGGGGTTCGGCGGCTACACCTTC CASSLYEGFGGYTF TRBV7-2 14 TRBJ1-2 - -
TGTGCCAGCAGCTTGTTTATTTACACAGATACGCAGTATTTT CASSLFIYTDTQYF TRBV5-6 14 TRBJ2-3 - -
TGTGCCAGCAGCTTACAGGGGGGAGAACAGTACTTC CASSLQGGEQYF TRBV11-3 12 TRBJ2-7 - -
TGTGCCAGACCCGGGTCCCCGGTACTCCGGACCCAGTACTTC CARPGSPVLRTQYF TRBV19 14 TRBJ2-5 - once
TGCAGCGTTGGTCAGGGGGCCTACGAGCAGTACTTC CSVGQGAYEQYF TRBV29-1 12 TRBJ2-7 TRBD1 -
TGTGCCAGCAGTTACTCCGGGGCGAATCAGCCCCAGCATTTT CASSYSGANQPQHF TRBV6-5 14 TRBJ1-5 - -
TGTGCCAGCAGTTACGGAGAGACCCAGTACTTC CASSYGETQYF TRBV6-5 11 TRBJ2-5 - few
TGCGCCAGCACCCCTAGCGGGAGGGTGGAAGAGACCCAGTACTTC CASTPSGRVEETQYF TRBV5-1 15 TRBJ2-5 TRBD2 -
TGTGCCATCAGCACGACAGCAACTAATGAAAAACTGTTTTTT CAISTTATNEKLFF TRBV10-3 14 TRBJ1-4 - -
TGTGCCAGCAGTTATAGTCGGGACAGGGAGACGGTCGAGCAGTACTTC CASSYSRDRETVEQYF TRBV6-5 16 TRBJ2-7 TRBD1 -
TGTGCCAGCAGCTTAGTATCGGCCGGGACCACTGAAGCTTTCTTT CASSLVSAGTTEAFF TRBV11-2 15 TRBJ1-1 - -
TGCGCCAGCAGCTTGGGCCGGGGGCAAGAGACCCAGTACTTC CASSLGRGQETQYF TRBV5-1 14 TRBJ2-5 - -
TGTGCCAGCAGCCGAGGACAGGGCCGAACTCGAGAGCAGTTCTTC CASSRGQGRTREQFF TRBV7-2 15 TRBJ2-1 TRBD1 few
TGTGCCAGCAGTGAATATGAGGCGGGAGGGCATCCTGAGCAGTTCTTC CASSEYEAGGHPEQFF TRBV2 16 TRBJ2-1 TRBD2 -
TGCGCCAGCAGCTGGACAAGGAACACCGGGGAGCTGTTTTTT CASSWTRNTGELFF TRBV10-1 14 TRBJ2-2 - -
TGTGCCATCAGAGACAGGGGGACAGGTGAAGCTTTCTTT CAIRDRGTGEAFF TRBV10-3 13 TRBJ1-1 TRBD1 few
TGCGCCAGCAGCTTGCAACTCGGGGTTGGGGGCCAGTACTACAATGAGCAGTTCTTC CASSLQLGVGGQYYNEQFF TRBV5-1 19 TRBJ2-1 - -
TGTGCCAGCAGTCAGGGACGCTGGGAGACCCAGTACTTC CASSQGRWETQYF TRBV6-6 13 TRBJ2-5 - -
TGCAGCGCAGAACTAGCGGGGGGCCCTTTCCTCTACAATGAGCAGTTCTTC CSAELAGGPFLYNEQFF TRBV29-1 17 TRBJ2-1 TRBD2 many
TGCGCCAGCAGAGAGCCGACCCGGACGGCCAGACACGAGCAGTACTTC CASREPTRTARHEQYF TRBV5-1 16 TRBJ2-7 - -
TGTGCCAGCCGAACACCTTCAGATACGCAGTATTTT CASRTPSDTQYF TRBV25-1 12 TRBJ2-3 - -
TGTGCCAGCAGCTTAGGGCCACCGGGAGGGCCCTATGAGCAGTTCTTC CASSLGPPGGPYEQFF TRBV7-2 16 TRBJ2-1 TRBD2 -
TGTGCCAGCAGTTTCAGGGGAACTGAAGCTTTCTTT CASSFRGTEAFF TRBV6-5 12 TRBJ1-1 - few
TGTGCCAGCAGTGAAGATCGACAGGCTAATGAAAAACTGTTTTTT CASSEDRQANEKLFF TRBV2 15 TRBJ1-4 - -